The clone carrying this T cell receptor (beta chain) was detected only a few times. Its antigen is not known. The record originates from a study of vaccination and CD4 T cells after COVID-19. An Oncomine TCR Beta short-read assay was used to sequence the DNA from cultured CD4+ T cells. It was from cultured CD4+ T cells that genomic DNA was extracted. TCRdb called the PCR reads again in MiXCR, with one record for every CDR3 protein. Counted here are 10,000 to 15,000 distinct CDR3 sequences, less than 75% occurring once; the ten biggest clones make up approximately 12%. This CDR3 comprises 13 residues. Germline lookup yields CDR1 SNHLY and CDR2 FYNNEI. V lost 3 bases and J 4 bases, leaving 9 bases between the germline ends. The treatment is: approximately nine-day PBMC culture with coronavirus spike peptide pools or control peptides (ViraFEST assay).

The source material was CD4+ T cells from blood, cultured in vitro. The chain joins TRBV2 to TRBJ2-5, with D perhaps being TRBD1 or TRBD2 (5 bases each). The receptor was derived from a human donor who had recovered from COVID-19. CDR3 sequence reads: CASSEQGRETQYF. The DNA of the CDR3 is TGTGCCAGCAGTGAGCAGGGACGAGAGACCCAGTACTTC.